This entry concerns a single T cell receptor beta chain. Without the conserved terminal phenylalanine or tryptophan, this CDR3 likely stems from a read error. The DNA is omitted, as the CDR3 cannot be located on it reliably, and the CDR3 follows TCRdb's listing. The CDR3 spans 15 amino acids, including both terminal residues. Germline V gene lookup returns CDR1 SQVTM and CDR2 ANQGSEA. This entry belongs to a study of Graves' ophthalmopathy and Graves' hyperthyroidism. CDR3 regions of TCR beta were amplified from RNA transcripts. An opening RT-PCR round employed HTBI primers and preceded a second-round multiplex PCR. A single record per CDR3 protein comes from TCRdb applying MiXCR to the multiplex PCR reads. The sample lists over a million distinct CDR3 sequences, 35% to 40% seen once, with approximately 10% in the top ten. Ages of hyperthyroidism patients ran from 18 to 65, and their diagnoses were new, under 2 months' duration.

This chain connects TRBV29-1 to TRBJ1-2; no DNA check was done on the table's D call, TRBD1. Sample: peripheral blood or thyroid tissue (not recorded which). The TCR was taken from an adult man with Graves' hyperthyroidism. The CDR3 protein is CSVEGENAGPESVGL.